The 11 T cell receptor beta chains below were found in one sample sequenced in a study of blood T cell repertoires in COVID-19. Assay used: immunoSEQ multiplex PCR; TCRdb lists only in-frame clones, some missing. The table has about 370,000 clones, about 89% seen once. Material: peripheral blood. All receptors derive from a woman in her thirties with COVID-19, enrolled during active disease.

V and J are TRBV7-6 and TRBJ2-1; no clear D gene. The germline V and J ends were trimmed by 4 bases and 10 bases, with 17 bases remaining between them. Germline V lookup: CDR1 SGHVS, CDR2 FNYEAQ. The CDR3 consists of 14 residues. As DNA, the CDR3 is TGTGCCAGCAGCTCGCCTTTAACAGTTCTCGAGCAGTTCTTC. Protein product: CASSSPLTVLEQFF. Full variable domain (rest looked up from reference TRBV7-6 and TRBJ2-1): GAGVSQSPRYKVTKRGQDVALRCDPISGHVSLYWYRQALGQGPEFLTYFNYEAQQDKSGLPNDRFSAERPEGSISTLTIQRTEQRDSAMYRCASSSPLTVLEQFFGPGTRLTVL.

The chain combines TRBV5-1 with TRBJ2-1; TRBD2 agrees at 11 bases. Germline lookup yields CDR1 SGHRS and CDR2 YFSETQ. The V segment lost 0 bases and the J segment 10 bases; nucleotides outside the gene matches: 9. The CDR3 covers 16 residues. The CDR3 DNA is TGCGCCAGCAGCTTGGAGGCTAGCGGGGGGATCGGAGAGCAGTTCTTC. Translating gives CASSLEASGGIGEQFF.

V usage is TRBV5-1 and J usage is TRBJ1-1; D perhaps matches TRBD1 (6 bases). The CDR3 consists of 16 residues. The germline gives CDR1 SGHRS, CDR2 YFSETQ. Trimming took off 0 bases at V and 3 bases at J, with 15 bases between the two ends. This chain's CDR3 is CASSLAGVLRDTEAFF. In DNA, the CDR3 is TGCGCCAGCAGCTTGGCAGGGGTCCTGCGGGACACTGAAGCTTTCTTT.

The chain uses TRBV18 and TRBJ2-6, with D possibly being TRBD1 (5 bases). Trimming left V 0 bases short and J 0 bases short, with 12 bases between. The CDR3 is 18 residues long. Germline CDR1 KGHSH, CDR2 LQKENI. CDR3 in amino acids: CASSPPGWGNSGANVLTF. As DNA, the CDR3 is TGTGCCAGCTCACCACCGGGGTGGGGCAACTCTGGGGCCAACGTCCTGACTTTC.

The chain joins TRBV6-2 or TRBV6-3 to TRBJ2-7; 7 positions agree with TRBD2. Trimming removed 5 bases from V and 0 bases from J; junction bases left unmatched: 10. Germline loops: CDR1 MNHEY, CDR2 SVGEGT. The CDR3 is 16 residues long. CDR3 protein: CASSRTSGTTSYEQYV. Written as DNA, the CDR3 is TGTGCCAGCAGTAGAACATCCGGGACTACCTCCTACGAGCAGTACGTC.

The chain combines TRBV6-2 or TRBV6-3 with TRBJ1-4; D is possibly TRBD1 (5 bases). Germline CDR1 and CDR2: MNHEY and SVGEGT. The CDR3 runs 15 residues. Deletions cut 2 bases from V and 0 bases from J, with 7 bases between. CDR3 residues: CASSYAGATNEKLFF. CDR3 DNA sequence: TGTGCCAGCAGTTACGCGGGGGCAACTAATGAAAAACTGTTTTTT.

The CDR3 loop is CASSPLAGQVGNIQYF. In nucleotides, the CDR3 is TGTGCCAGCAGCCCCCTAGCGGGACAGGTCGGAAACATTCAGTACTTC. The chain uses TRBV2 and TRBJ2-4; D possibly corresponds to TRBD2 (9 bases). V gave up 6 bases and J gave up 6 bases, with 21 bases separating them. The CDR3 runs 16 residues. Germline CDR1 and CDR2: SNHLY and FYNNEI.

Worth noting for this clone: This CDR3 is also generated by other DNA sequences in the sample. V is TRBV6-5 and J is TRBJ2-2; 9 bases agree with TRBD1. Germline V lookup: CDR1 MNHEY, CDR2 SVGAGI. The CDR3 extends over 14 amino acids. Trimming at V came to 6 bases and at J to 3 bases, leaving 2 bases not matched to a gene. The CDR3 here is CASRTGGDTGELFF. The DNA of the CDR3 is TGTGCCAGCAGGACAGGGGGAGACACCGGGGAGCTGTTTTTT.

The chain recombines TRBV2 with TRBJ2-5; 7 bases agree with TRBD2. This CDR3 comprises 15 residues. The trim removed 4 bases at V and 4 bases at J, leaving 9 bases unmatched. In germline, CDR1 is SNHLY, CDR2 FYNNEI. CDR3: CASSASGGPGETQYF. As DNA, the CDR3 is TGTGCCAGCAGTGCTTCGGGGGGACCGGGAGAGACCCAGTACTTC.

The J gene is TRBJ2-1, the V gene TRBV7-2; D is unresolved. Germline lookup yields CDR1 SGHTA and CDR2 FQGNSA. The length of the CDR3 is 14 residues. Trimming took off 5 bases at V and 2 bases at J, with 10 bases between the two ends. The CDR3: CASSRTGPYNEQFF. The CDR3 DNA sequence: TGTGCCAGCAGCCGTACTGGGCCCTACAATGAGCAGTTCTTC.

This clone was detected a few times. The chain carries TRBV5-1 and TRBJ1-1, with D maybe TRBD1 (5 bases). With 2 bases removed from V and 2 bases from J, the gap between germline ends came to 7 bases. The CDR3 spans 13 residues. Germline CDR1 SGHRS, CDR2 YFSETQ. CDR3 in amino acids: CASSLWGNTEAFF. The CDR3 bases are TGCGCCAGCAGCTTATGGGGCAACACTGAAGCTTTCTTT.